This entry describes one TCR beta chain. Germline V gives CDR1 MNHEY, CDR2 SVGAGI. V was shortened by 0 bases and J by 7 bases, with 13 bases between the two germline ends. This CDR3 comprises 15 residues. Here immunoSEQ multiplex PCR was the method, and the copy in TCRdb shows in-frame clones only, minus some. This table holds 55,000 to 60,000 clones, about 81% found once. Single viable CD3+CD4+CD8-CD45RO+ cells were sorted as the memory CD4+ T cells. The data stem from a study of memory CD4+ T cells and cytomegalovirus serostatus. This TCR derives from an adult in good health and CMV-seronegative. This chain joins TRBV6-5 and TRBJ1-5; the D is unclear. The sample taken for sequencing was memory CD4+ T cells from blood. The DNA for the CDR3 is TGTGCCAGCAGTTACTCGTTTGGAGGGAACCAGCCCCAGCATTTT. This translates into CASSYSFGGNQPQHF.